This T cell receptor beta chain was retrieved from a study of blood T cells in healthy people across ages. Only a few counts were recorded for this clonotype. Trimming at V came to 6 bases and at J to 1 base, leaving 4 bases not matched to a gene. This CDR3 has 15 amino acids. A second PCR, run for about 6 to 11 cycles, used a sample-barcoded 5' primer plus a J-beta primer mix. Through a template-switch adaptor with 12 random nucleotides, each cDNA molecule received a tag. TCRdb re-called the 5' RACE reads through MiXCR, storing one row per CDR3 protein. The sample carries around 800,000 distinct CDR3 sequences, 25% to 30% recorded once. The same specimen was also included in a second study, on T cells of mothers and their children. As that study records: The donors comprised about six children and their three healthy Caucasian mothers. There were over 8.5 million TCR beta CDR3 reads from each mother and around 2.7 million from each child.

The receptor was isolated from a boy younger than 18 in good health. The rearrangement joins TRBV12-3 or TRBV12-4 to TRBJ1-4, with 8 bases aligning to TRBD1. The sample taken for sequencing was blood. The chain's CDR3 is CASSFDRGTNEKLFF. The CDR3 nucleotides are TGTGCCAGCAGCTTCGACAGGGGAACTAATGAAAAACTGTTTTTT.